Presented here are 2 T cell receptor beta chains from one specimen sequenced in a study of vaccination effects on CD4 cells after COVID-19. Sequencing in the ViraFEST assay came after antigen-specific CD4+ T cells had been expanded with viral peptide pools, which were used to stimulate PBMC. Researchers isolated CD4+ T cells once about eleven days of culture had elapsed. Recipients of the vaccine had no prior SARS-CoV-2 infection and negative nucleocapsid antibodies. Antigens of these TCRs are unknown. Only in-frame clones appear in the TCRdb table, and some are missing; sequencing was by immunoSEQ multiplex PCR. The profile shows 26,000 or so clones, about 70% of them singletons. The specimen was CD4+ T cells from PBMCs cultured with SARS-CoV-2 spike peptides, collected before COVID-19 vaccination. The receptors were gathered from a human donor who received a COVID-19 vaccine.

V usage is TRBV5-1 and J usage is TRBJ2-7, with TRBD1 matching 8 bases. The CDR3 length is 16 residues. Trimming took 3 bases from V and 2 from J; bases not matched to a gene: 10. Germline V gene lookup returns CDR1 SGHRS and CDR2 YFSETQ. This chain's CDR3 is CASSSDRGFGAYEQYF. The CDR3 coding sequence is TGCGCCAGCAGCTCAGACAGGGGCTTTGGGGCCTACGAGCAGTACTTC. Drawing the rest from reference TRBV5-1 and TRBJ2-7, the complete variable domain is KAGVTQTPRYLIKTRGQQVTLSCSPISGHRSVSWYQQTPGQGLQFLFEYFSETQRNKGNFPGRFSGRQFSNSRSEMNVSTLELGDSALYLCASSSDRGFGAYEQYFGPGTRLTVT.

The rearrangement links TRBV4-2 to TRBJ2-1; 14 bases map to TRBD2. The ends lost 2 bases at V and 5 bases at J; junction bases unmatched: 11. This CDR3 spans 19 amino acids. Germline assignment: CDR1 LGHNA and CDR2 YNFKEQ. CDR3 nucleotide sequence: TGTGCCAGCAGCCAATCGACTAGCGGGAGGGCCTTTTCAAACAATGAGCAGTTCTTC. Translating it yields CASSQSTSGRAFSNNEQFF.